The source of this T cell receptor (beta chain) is a study of T cells in Graves' hyperthyroidism and ophthalmopathy. Study observations and caveats: The majority of expanded thyroid clonotypes above 0.001 also appeared in blood.

CDR3 length: 15 amino acids. The V end lost 2 bases, the J end lost 4 bases, and 14 bases lay between the germline ends. Germline values: CDR1 MNHEY, CDR2 SVGEGT. This clonotype was counted many times. As yet, its antigen is unknown. It was RNA transcripts that yielded the amplified TCR beta CDR3 regions. TCR CDR3 underwent first-round RT-PCR with the HTBI primer set. One entry per CDR3 protein results from TCRdb running MiXCR on the multiplex PCR reads. The sample contains about 610,000 distinct CDR3 sequences, roughly 15% of which appear only once. Ophthalmopathy cases scored 3 or more on the Clinical Activity Score and 4 or more on NOSPECS grade, with duration below 3 months. The authors took PBMCs from 10 ml fresh peripheral blood.

V is TRBV6-2 or TRBV6-3 and J is TRBJ2-5; TRBD2 is a possible D gene (5 bases). The TCR originated in a woman in her 40s with Graves' ophthalmopathy. The sequenced sample consisted of blood. The CDR3 DNA reads TGTGCCAGCAGTTACGGGGAACGGGATATAGAGACCCAGTACTTC. It specifies CASSYGERDIETQYF.